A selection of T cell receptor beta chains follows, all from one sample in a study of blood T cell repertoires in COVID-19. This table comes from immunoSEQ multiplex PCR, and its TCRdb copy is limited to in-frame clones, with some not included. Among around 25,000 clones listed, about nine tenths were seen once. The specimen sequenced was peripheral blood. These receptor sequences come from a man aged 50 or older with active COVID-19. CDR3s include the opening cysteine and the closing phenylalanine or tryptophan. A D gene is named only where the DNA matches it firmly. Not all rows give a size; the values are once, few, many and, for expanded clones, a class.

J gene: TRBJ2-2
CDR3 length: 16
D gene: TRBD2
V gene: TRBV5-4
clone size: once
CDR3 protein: CASSNTGTTETGELFF
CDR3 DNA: TGTGCCAGCAGCAATACCGGGACTACCGAAACCGGGGAGCTGTTTTTT

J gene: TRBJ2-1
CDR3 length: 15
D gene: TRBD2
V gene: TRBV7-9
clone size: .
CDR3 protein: CASSPRGGPNNEQFF
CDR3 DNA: TGTGCCAGCAGCCCTCGCGGGGGACCTAACAATGAGCAGTTCTTC

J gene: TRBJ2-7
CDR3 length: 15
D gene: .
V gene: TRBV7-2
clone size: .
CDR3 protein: CASSRIPGQSHEQYF
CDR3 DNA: TGTGCCAGCAGCCGTATTCCGGGACAATCCCACGAGCAGTACTTC

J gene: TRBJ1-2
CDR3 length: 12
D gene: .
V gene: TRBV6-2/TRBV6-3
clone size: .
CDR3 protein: CASSPIGVGYTF
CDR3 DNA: TGTGCCAGCAGCCCCATCGGAGTTGGCTACACCTTC

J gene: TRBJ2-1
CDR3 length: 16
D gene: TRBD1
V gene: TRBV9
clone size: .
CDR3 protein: CASSDSAQGSYNEQFF
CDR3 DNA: TGTGCCAGCAGCGATTCCGCACAGGGGTCCTACAATGAGCAGTTCTTC

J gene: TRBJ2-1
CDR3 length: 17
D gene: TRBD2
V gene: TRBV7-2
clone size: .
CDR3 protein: CASSLGRGRNSYNEQFF
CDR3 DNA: TGTGCCAGCAGCTTAGGCCGCGGGAGGAACTCCTACAATGAGCAGTTCTTC

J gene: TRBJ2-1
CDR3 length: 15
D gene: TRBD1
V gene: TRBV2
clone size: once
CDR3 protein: CASSPRDSNYNEQFF
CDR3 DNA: TGTGCCAGCAGTCCTAGGGACAGCAACTACAATGAGCAGTTCTTC

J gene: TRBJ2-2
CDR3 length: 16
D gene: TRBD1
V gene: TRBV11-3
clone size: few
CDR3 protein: CASSYSTGGRGGELFF
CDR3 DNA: TGTGCCAGCAGCTACTCGACAGGGGGGAGAGGCGGGGAGCTGTTTTTT

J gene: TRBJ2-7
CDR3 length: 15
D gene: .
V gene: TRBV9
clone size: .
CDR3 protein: CASSVDLQGVREQYF
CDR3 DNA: TGTGCCAGCAGCGTAGATCTACAGGGCGTCCGCGAGCAGTACTTC

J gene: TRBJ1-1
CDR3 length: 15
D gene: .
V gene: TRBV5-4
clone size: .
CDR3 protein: CASSLDQGRRTEAFF
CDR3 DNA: TGTGCCAGCAGCTTGGATCAGGGGAGACGAACTGAAGCTTTCTTT

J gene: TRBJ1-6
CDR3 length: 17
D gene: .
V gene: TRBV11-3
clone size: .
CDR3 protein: CASSTWSGTPGNSPLHF
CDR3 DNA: TGTGCCAGCAGCACTTGGTCGGGGACACCTGGGAATTCACCCCTCCACTTT

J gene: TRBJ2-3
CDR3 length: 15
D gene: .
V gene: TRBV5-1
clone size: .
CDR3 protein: CASSRWTGVADTQYF
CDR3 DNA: TGCGCCAGCAGCAGATGGACGGGGGTGGCAGATACGCAGTATTTT

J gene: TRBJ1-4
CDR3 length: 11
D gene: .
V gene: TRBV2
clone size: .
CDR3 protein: CASSVKSGVFF
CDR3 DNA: TGTGCCAGCAGTGTGAAGTCTGGAGTGTTTTTT

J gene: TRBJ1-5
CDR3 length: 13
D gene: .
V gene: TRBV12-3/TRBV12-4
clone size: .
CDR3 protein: CASSLVGGQPQHF
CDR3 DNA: TGTGCCAGCAGTTTAGTGGGGGGTCAGCCCCAGCATTTT

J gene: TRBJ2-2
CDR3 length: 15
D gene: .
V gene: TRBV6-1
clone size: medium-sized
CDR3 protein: CASSEGGLNTGELFF
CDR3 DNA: TGTGCCAGCAGTGAAGGGGGCCTTAACACCGGGGAGCTGTTTTTT

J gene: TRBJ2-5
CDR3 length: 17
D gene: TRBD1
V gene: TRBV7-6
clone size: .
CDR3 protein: CASSLEPGTGGGETQYF
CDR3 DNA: TGTGCCAGCAGCTTAGAACCCGGGACAGGGGGCGGAGAGACCCAGTACTTC

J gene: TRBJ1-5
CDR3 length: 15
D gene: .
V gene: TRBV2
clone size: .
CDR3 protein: CASSVDRASNQPQHF
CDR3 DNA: TGTGCCAGCAGTGTGGACAGAGCTAGCAATCAGCCCCAGCATTTT

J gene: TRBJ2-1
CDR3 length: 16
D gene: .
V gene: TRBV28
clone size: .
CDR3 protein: CASSLLTGQTHNEQFF
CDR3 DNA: TGTGCCAGCAGTTTATTAACTGGCCAGACTCACAATGAGCAGTTCTTC

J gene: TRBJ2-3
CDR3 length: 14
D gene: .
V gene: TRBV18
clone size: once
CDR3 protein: CASSPRLSTDTQYF
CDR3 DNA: TGTGCCAGCTCACCTAGACTAAGCACAGATACGCAGTATTTT

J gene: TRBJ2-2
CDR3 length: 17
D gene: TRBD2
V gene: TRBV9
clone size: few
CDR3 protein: CASSVGLAGASLGELFF
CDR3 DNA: TGTGCCAGCAGCGTAGGGCTAGCGGGAGCTTCTCTTGGGGAGCTGTTTTTT

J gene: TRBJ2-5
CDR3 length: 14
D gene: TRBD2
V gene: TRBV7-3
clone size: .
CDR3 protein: CASSQGLARETQYF
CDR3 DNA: TGTGCCAGCAGCCAGGGACTAGCAAGGGAGACCCAGTACTTC

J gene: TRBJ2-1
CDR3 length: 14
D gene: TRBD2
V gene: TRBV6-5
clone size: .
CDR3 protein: CASQREGHGNEQFF
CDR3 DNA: TGTGCCAGCCAGCGGGAGGGCCACGGGAATGAGCAGTTCTTC

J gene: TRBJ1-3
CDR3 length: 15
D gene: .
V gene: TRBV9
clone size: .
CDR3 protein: CASSPTGLSGNTIYF
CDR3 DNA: TGTGCCAGCAGCCCGACAGGCCTCTCTGGAAACACCATATATTTT

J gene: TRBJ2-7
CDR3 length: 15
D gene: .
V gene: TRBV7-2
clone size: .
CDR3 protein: CASSLAQGGWYEQYF
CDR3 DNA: TGTGCCAGCAGCTTAGCCCAGGGTGGTTGGTACGAGCAGTACTTC

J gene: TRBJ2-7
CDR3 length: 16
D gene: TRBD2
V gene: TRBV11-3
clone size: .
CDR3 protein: CASSLGLAGGSYEQYF
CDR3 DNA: TGTGCCAGCAGCTTGGGACTAGCGGGGGGCTCCTACGAGCAGTACTTC

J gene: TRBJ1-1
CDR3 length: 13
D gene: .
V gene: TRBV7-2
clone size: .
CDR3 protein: CASSFSGAVKAFF
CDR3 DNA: TGTGCCAGCAGCTTTTCTGGAGCGGTCAAAGCTTTCTTT

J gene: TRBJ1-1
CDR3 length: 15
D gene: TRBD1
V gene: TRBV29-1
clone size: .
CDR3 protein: CSVEGPAGGVQGAFF
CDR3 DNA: TGCAGCGTTGAAGGCCCGGCAGGGGGCGTCCAGGGAGCTTTCTTT

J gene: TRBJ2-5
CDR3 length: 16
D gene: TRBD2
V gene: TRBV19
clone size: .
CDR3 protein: CASTPWGGVGQETQYF
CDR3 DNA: TGTGCCAGTACTCCCTGGGGGGGAGTGGGCCAAGAGACCCAGTACTTC

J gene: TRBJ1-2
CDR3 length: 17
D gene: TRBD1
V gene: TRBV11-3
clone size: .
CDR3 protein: CASSRTGGVSANYGYTF
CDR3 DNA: TGTGCCAGCAGCCGGACAGGGGGCGTATCAGCTAACTATGGCTACACCTTC